One sample yielded the 5 T cell receptor beta chains listed below, sequenced in a study of beta chain features in type 1 diabetes (dated by TCRdb to 2016 to 2018). Library preparation employed the immunoSEQ multiplex PCR assay. All of the isolated RNA was reverse transcribed with the High Capacity cDNA Reverse Transcription Kit, so expressed TCRB transcripts were sequenced. TCRdb stores this immuneACCESS table with in-frame sequences only. Part of the clones is absent; in the studies checked, under half of the shortfall reflects unresolved V genes, and no reason is known for the rest. This sample lists 200,000 to 250,000 clones; about 26% were detected once. The top ten constitute under 5% of the sample. Sequencing was carried out using central memory CD4+ T cells from blood. The receptors stem from a man aged 25-40 years in good health.

In DNA form, the CDR3 reads TGTGCCAGCAGCTCTTGGGGCGGCGGCTCCTACGAGCAGTACTTC. The encoded protein is CASSSWGGGSYEQYF. The chain has TRBV7-2 and TRBJ2-7; possibly TRBD1 for D (5 bases). The V gene's germline CDR1 is SGHTA and CDR2 FQGNSA. This CDR3 has 15 residues. V lost 4 bases to trimming and J lost 0 bases, with 13 bases between them.

In its sample, this clone was seen a few times. V and J are TRBV7-2 and TRBJ2-7; D gene ambiguous. The CDR3 consists of 14 residues. Germline-derived CDR1 and CDR2 are SGHTA and FQGNSA. Trimming pared 5 bases from V and 3 bases from J, leaving 14 bases between. The CDR3 DNA is TGTGCCAGCAGCCCTCGGCAGGCCAACTACGAGCAGTACTTC. This codes for CASSPRQANYEQYF.

This clone has at least ten counts. This chain connects TRBV6-6 to TRBJ1-6, with 12 bases lining up with TRBD1. Looked up from germline, CDR1 is MNHNY and CDR2 is SVGAGI (reference sequence). With 7 bases clipped from V and 10 bases from J, the junction kept 8 bases outside the gene matches. The CDR3 runs to 15 residues. The CDR3 region has the DNA TGTGCCAGCACCCCGGGACAGGGGGCGGGATCACCCCTCCACTTT. Amino acid sequence: CASTPGQGAGSPLHF.

As to this clone: The sample contains more than one DNA sequence encoding this CDR3. The rearrangement links TRBV30 to TRBJ2-2; possible D gene TRBD2, 5 bases. This CDR3 region has 12 residues. Trimming removed 0 bases at V and 7 bases at J, with 6 bases between. Looked up from germline, CDR1 is GTSNPN and CDR2 is SVGIG (reference sequence). The CDR3 loop is CAWSVRGGELFF. CDR3 nucleotides: TGTGCCTGGAGTGTACGGGGCGGGGAGCTGTTTTTT.

This clone was seen only a few times. The chain employs TRBV29-1 and TRBJ1-1; D not certain. Trimming pared 5 bases from V and 3 bases from J, leaving 7 bases between. Germline lookup yields CDR1 SQVTM and CDR2 ANQGSEA. There are 11 residues in the CDR3. DNA for the CDR3: TGCAGCGTTCTCGACGACACTGAAGCTTTCTTT. Its protein is CSVLDDTEAFF. Variable domain in full (rest from reference TRBV29-1 and TRBJ1-1): SAVISQKPSRDICQRGTSLTIQCQVDSQVTMMFWYRQQPGQSLTLIATANQGSEATYESGFVIDKFPISRPNLTFSTLTVSNMSPEDSSIYLCSVLDDTEAFFGQGTRLTVV.